The table lists the clone carrying this T cell receptor beta chain with many counts. Each CDR3 protein is one row after TCRdb ran MiXCR on the 5' RACE reads. The table lists some 71,000 distinct CDR3 sequences, roughly 8.7% of them singletons. This sample was taken from a study of early T cells in non-severe SARS-CoV-2 infection. CDR1 DFQATT and CDR2 SNEGSKA come from the germline V gene (reference sequence). Germline trimming cut 1 base from V and 0 bases from J; bases unmatched to any gene: 6. The CDR3 runs to 17 residues. V gene TRBV20-1 combines with J gene TRBJ2-3, with 11 nucleotides matching TRBD2. The material sequenced was whole blood. This clonotype was sampled from an adult who was a healthcare worker with PCR-confirmed SARS-CoV-2 infection or an uninfected control (not recorded which). CDR3 region: CSARVRTSGPSTDTQYF. CDR3 bases: TGCAGTGCTAGAGTCCGGACTAGCGGGCCTAGCACAGATACGCAGTATTTT.